The rows below give T cell receptor beta chains drawn from one sample of a study of cytomegalovirus exposure and HLA in healthy donors. Assay used: immunoSEQ multiplex PCR; TCRdb lists only in-frame clones, some missing. This table holds over 200,000 clones, around 91% found once. The sequenced sample consisted of PBMCs. Source of these receptors: a woman aged 25 to 39 in good health and CMV-seronegative. Both conserved end residues are part of each CDR3. The order of the fields is D gene, clone size, V gene, J gene, CDR3 protein, CDR3 DNA. A D gene is named only where the DNA matches it firmly. Part of the rows lack a size; the others show once, few, many or a class for expanded clones.

>TRBD2|-|TRBV4-2|TRBJ2-3
CASSQGEGTSGRRDTQYF
TGTGCCAGCAGCCAAGGGGAAGGGACTAGCGGGCGTCGAGATACGCAGTATTTT
>-|-|TRBV19|TRBJ2-7
CASDRCTPYEQYF
TGTGCCAGTGATAGGTGCACCCCCTACGAGCAGTACTTC
>-|-|TRBV10-2|TRBJ2-7
CASSEPTTPRQYF
TGCGCCAGCAGTGAGCCAACTACCCCCCGGCAGTACTTC
>-|-|TRBV7-2|TRBJ2-1
CASSSDPYNEQFF
TGTGCCAGCAGCTCGGACCCCTACAATGAGCAGTTCTTC
>-|few|TRBV30|TRBJ2-7
CAWSIRPGVNEQYF
TGTGCCTGGAGTATCCGACCTGGAGTGAACGAGCAGTACTTC
>-|-|TRBV30|TRBJ1-5
CAWSVLGGGSNQPQHF
TGTGCCTGGAGTGTACTGGGTGGCGGGAGCAATCAGCCCCAGCATTTT
>-|-|TRBV28|TRBJ2-5
CASSPRNRVETQYF
TGTGCCAGCAGCCCGAGGAACAGGGTGGAGACCCAGTACTTC
>TRBD1|-|TRBV7-6|TRBJ2-2
CASSLPGGAPGELFF
TGTGCCAGCAGCTTACCAGGGGGCGCGCCCGGGGAGCTGTTTTTT
>-|-|TRBV30|TRBJ1-5
CAWSVRGMGHQPQHF
TGTGCCTGGAGTGTAAGGGGGATGGGACATCAGCCCCAGCATTTT
>-|-|TRBV20-1|TRBJ1-1
CSATEGSEAFF
TGCAGTGCGACGGAGGGGTCTGAAGCTTTCTTT
>-|-|TRBV27|TRBJ2-3
CASSLAGDTQYF
TGTGCCAGCAGTTTAGCGGGGGATACGCAGTATTTT
>-|-|TRBV7-8|TRBJ2-7
CASSPSYEQYF
TGTGCCAGCAGCCCCAGCTACGAGCAGTACTTC
>-|-|TRBV6-5|TRBJ2-6
CASSYLAAGANVLTF
TGTGCCAGCAGTTATCTGGCAGCCGGGGCCAACGTCCTGACTTTC
>-|-|TRBV10-3|TRBJ2-7
CAISVGGGYEQYF
TGTGCCATCAGTGTGGGCGGAGGCTACGAGCAGTACTTC
>TRBD1|-|TRBV2|TRBJ2-2
CASSDGTGVTGELFF
TGTGCCAGCAGTGACGGGACAGGGGTTACCGGGGAGCTGTTTTTT
>-|-|TRBV4-3|TRBJ1-4
CASSQDHGQGLGKLFF
TGCGCCAGCAGCCAAGATCACGGGCAGGGGCTGGGGAAACTGTTTTTT
>TRBD2|-|TRBV9|TRBJ2-1
CASSSPGTSGRATYNEQFF
TGTGCCAGCAGCTCCCCTGGGACTAGCGGGAGGGCTACCTACAATGAGCAGTTCTTC
>-|-|TRBV6-5|TRBJ2-7
CASSYSWQGSYEQYF
TGTGCCAGCAGTTACTCCTGGCAGGGATCCTACGAGCAGTACTTC
>TRBD2|once|TRBV5-1|TRBJ2-1
CASSLLGLAGYNEQFF
TGCGCCAGCAGCTTATTAGGACTAGCGGGATACAATGAGCAGTTCTTC
>-|-|TRBV5-1|TRBJ2-7
CASSLDYQSYEQYF
TGCGCCAGCAGCTTGGACTATCAATCCTACGAGCAGTACTTC
>-|few|TRBV7-8|TRBJ1-1
CASSFEAKMNTEAFF
TGTGCCAGCAGCTTTGAGGCAAAAATGAACACTGAAGCTTTCTTT
>-|-|TRBV2|TRBJ2-7
CASRTYEQYF
TGTGCCAGCAGGACGTACGAGCAGTACTTC
>TRBD1|-|TRBV4-3|TRBJ1-3
CASSQLTGEWGNTIYF
TGCGCCAGCAGCCAACTCACAGGGGAGTGGGGAAACACCATATATTTT
>TRBD2|-|TRBV28|TRBJ2-5
CASIESSSGSTKTQYF
TGTGCCAGCATCGAATCCTCTAGCGGGAGTACGAAGACCCAGTACTTC
>TRBD2|-|TRBV4-2|TRBJ2-7
CASSNLAGLSYEQYF
TGTGCCAGCAGCAACCTAGCGGGACTCTCCTACGAGCAGTACTTC
>TRBD1|-|TRBV9|TRBJ1-5
CASSVGEDRVNQPQHF
TGTGCCAGCAGCGTAGGAGAGGACAGGGTCAATCAGCCCCAGCATTTT